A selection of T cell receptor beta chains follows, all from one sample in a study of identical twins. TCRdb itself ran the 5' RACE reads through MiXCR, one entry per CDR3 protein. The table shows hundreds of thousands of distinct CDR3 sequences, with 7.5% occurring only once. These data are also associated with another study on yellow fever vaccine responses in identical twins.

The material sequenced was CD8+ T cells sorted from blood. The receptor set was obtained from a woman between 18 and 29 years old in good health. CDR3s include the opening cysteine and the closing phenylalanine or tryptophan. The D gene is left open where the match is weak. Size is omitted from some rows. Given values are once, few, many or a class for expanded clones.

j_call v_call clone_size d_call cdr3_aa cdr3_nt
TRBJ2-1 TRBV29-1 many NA CSVLTGHNEQFF TGCAGCGTCTTGACAGGCCACAATGAGCAGTTCTTC
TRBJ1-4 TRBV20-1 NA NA CSAKGHSATNEKLFF TGCAGTGCAAAGGGCCACAGTGCAACTAATGAAAAACTGTTTTTT
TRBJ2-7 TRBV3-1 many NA CASSQAGRDVDEQYF TGTGCCAGCAGCCAAGCCGGGCGGGATGTAGACGAGCAGTACTTC
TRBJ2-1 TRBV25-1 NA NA CASSVGDFTNEQFF TGTGCCAGCAGTGTCGGAGACTTTACCAATGAGCAGTTCTTC
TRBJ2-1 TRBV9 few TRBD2 CASSVGAGENNEQFF TGTGCCAGCAGCGTAGGAGCGGGGGAAAACAATGAGCAGTTCTTC
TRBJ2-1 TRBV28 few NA CASSPSAFSRDYNEQFF TGTGCCAGCAGTCCTTCGGCTTTCTCGCGCGACTACAATGAGCAGTTCTTC
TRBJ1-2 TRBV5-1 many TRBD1 CASSPRTGSNYGYTF TGCGCCAGCAGCCCGCGGACAGGCTCTAACTATGGCTACACCTTC
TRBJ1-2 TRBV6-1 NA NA CANTPARANYGYTF TGTGCCAACACCCCGGCCAGAGCTAACTATGGCTACACCTTC
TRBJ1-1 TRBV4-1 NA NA CASRWYGEAFF TGCGCCAGCAGGTGGTACGGTGAAGCTTTCTTT
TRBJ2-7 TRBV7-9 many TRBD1 CASSGQGSDEQYF TGTGCCAGCAGCGGACAGGGATCGGACGAGCAGTACTTC
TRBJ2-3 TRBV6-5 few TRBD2 CASSYLGGSLAQYF TGTGCCAGCAGTTACCTCGGGGGGTCCCTCGCGCAGTATTTT
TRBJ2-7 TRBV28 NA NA CASSPADSSSYEQYF TGTGCCAGCAGTCCGGCGGACAGCAGCTCCTACGAGCAGTACTTC
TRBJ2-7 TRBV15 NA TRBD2 CATSRDLGTSGEQYF TGTGCCACCAGCAGAGATTTGGGGACTAGCGGCGAGCAGTACTTC
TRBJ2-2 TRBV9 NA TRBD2 CASSVEAGGVTGELFF TGTGCCAGCAGCGTAGAGGCGGGGGGTGTCACCGGGGAGCTGTTTTTT
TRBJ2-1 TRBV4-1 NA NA CASSSGLGGNEQFF TGCGCCAGCAGCTCGGGCCTCGGTGGAAATGAGCAGTTCTTC
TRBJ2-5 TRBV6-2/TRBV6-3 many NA CASSYSGVRETQYF TGTGCCAGCAGTTACTCGGGGGTGAGAGAGACCCAGTACTTC
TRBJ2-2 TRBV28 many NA CASTPGGVNTGELFF TGTGCCAGCACCCCCGGCGGGGTAAACACCGGGGAGCTGTTTTTT
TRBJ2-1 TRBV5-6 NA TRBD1 CASSFMTGAYNEQFF TGTGCCAGCAGCTTTATGACAGGGGCCTACAATGAGCAGTTCTTC
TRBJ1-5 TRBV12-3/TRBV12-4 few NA CASSLEPREDQPQHF TGTGCCAGCAGTTTAGAACCCAGGGAGGATCAGCCCCAGCATTTT
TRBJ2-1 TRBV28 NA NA CASSWGGFYNEQFF TGTGCCAGCAGTTGGGGCGGATTCTACAATGAGCAGTTCTTC
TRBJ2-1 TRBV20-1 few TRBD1 CSARGPGQGIGEQFF TGCAGTGCTAGAGGTCCGGGACAGGGTATTGGGGAGCAGTTCTTC
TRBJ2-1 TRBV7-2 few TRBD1 CASSPRGQGAYNEQFF TGTGCCAGCAGCCCGAGAGGACAGGGGGCCTACAATGAGCAGTTCTTC
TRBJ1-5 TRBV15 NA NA CATSRHPEGMHQPQHF TGTGCCACCAGCAGACACCCAGAGGGTATGCATCAGCCCCAGCATTTT
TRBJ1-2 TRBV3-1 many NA CASSQDSTGLYGYTF TGTGCCAGCAGCCAAGATAGCACCGGGCTCTATGGCTACACCTTC
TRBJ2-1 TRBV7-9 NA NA CASRDSLNEQFF TGTGCCAGCAGGGACTCCTTGAATGAGCAGTTCTTC
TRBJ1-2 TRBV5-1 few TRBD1 CASTSVGGSGYTF TGCGCCAGCACCTCGGTAGGGGGCAGTGGCTACACCTTC
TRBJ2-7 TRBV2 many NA CASSDRDGWGYEQYF TGTGCCAGCAGTGACCGGGACGGGTGGGGCTACGAGCAGTACTTC
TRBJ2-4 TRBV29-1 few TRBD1 CSVEDPRGQDDKNIQYF TGCAGCGTTGAAGACCCCCGGGGACAGGACGACAAAAACATTCAGTACTTC
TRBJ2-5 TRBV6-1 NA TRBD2 CASSELLAELQETQYF TGTGCCAGCAGTGAATTACTAGCGGAGCTACAAGAGACCCAGTACTTC
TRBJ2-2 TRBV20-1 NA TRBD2 CSARSTSGGVFGELFF TGCAGTGCTAGATCGACTAGCGGGGGGGTATTCGGGGAGCTGTTTTTT
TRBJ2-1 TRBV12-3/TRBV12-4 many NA CASTQRAGYNEQFF TGTGCCAGCACCCAGAGGGCAGGATACAATGAGCAGTTCTTC
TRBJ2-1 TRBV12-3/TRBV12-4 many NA CASSLTRYNEQFF TGTGCCAGCAGCTTAACTAGATACAATGAGCAGTTCTTC
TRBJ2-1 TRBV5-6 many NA CASSLDRGNHNEQFF TGTGCCAGCAGCTTGGATCGGGGGAATCACAATGAGCAGTTCTTC
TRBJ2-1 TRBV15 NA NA CATSRGAGSYEQFF TGTGCCACCAGCAGAGGGGCAGGGTCCTATGAGCAGTTCTTC
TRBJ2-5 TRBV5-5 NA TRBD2 CASSLRLARETQYF TGTGCCAGCAGCTTGCGACTAGCGAGGGAGACCCAGTACTTC
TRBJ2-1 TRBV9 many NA CASSWGSYNEQFF TGTGCCAGCAGTTGGGGCTCCTACAATGAGCAGTTCTTC
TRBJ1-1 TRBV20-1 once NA CSARDQMNTEAFF TGCAGTGCTAGAGACCAGATGAACACTGAAGCTTTCTTT
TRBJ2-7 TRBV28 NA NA CASSSPGTEGPYEQYF TGTGCCAGCAGTAGCCCCGGGACCGAGGGACCTTACGAGCAGTACTTC
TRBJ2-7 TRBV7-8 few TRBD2 CACREIAGYSYEQYF TGTGCCTGCCGGGAGATAGCGGGTTACTCCTACGAGCAGTACTTC
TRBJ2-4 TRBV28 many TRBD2 CASSRARASGSEAKNIQYF TGTGCCAGCAGTCGCGCACGGGCTAGCGGGTCGGAAGCCAAAAACATTCAGTACTTC
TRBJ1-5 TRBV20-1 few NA CSAQGGRNQPQHF TGCAGTGCTCAGGGAGGGCGCAATCAGCCCCAGCATTTT
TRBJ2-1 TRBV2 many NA CASSEGYNEQFF TGTGCCAGCAGTGAGGGCTACAATGAGCAGTTCTTC
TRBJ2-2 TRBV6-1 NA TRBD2 CASRRLAGVYTGELFF TGTGCCAGCAGACGCCTAGCGGGAGTGTACACCGGGGAGCTGTTTTTT
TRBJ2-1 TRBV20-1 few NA CSARGPVSYNEQFF TGCAGTGCTAGAGGACCAGTCTCCTACAATGAGCAGTTCTTC
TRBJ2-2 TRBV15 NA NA CATSTRRNTGELFF TGTGCCACCAGCACCAGACGGAACACCGGGGAGCTGTTTTTT
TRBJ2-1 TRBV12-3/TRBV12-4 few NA CASSFGGADEQFF TGTGCCAGCAGTTTCGGTGGGGCCGACGAGCAGTTCTTC
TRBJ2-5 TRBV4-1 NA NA CASSPGARQYF TGCGCCAGCAGCCCCGGGGCCCGGCAGTACTTC
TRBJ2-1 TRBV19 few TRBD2 CASRVSGNVNEQFF TGTGCCAGCCGGGTTAGCGGGAATGTCAATGAGCAGTTCTTC
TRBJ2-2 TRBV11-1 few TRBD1 CASSSLGGRGPNTGELFF TGTGCCAGCAGCTCCTTAGGGGGAAGGGGGCCGAACACCGGGGAGCTGTTTTTT
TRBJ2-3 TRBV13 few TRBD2 CASSLGRGTSHTDTQYF TGTGCCAGCAGCTTAGGCCGCGGGACTAGTCACACAGATACGCAGTATTTT
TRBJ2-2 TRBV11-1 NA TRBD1 CASSSPRGDRENTGELFF TGTGCCAGCAGCTCCCCACGGGGGGACAGGGAAAACACCGGGGAGCTGTTTTTT
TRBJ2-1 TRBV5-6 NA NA CASSLGGRGGYNEQFF TGTGCCAGCAGCTTGGGCGGGAGAGGGGGTTACAATGAGCAGTTCTTC
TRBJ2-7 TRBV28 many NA CASSSPRRNYEQYF TGTGCCAGCAGTTCCCCTCGGAGGAACTACGAGCAGTACTTC
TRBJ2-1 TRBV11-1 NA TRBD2 CASSEDIDRTSGSIYNEQFF TGTGCCAGCAGCGAGGATATAGACAGGACTAGCGGGAGCATATACAATGAGCAGTTCTTC